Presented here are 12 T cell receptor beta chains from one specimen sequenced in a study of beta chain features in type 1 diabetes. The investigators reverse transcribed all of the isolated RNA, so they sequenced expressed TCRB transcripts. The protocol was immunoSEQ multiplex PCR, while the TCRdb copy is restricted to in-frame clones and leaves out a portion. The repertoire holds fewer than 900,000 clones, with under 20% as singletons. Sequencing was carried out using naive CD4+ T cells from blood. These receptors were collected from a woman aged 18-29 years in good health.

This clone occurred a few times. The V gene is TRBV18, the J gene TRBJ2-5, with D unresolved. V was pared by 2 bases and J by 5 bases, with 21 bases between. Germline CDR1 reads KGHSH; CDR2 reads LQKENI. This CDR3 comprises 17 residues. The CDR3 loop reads CASSPLATSKWSETQYF. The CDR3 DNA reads TGTGCCAGCTCACCATTAGCCACCTCGAAGTGGTCGGAGACCCAGTACTTC.

CDR3: CGSRIAGASYEQYF. CDR3 sequence (DNA): TGTGGTTCCAGGATAGCGGGAGCTTCCTACGAGCAGTACTTC. The chain couples TRBV6-1 to TRBJ2-7, with 9 bases matching TRBD2. The CDR3 is made up of 14 amino acids. Germline V gene data show CDR1 as MNHNS and CDR2 as SASEGT.

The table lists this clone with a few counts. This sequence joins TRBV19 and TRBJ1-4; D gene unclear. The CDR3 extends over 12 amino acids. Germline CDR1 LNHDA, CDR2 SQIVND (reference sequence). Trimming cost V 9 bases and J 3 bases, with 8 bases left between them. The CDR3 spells CASRNPNEKLFF. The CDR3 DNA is TGTGCCAGCCGGAACCCTAATGAAAAACTGTTTTTT.

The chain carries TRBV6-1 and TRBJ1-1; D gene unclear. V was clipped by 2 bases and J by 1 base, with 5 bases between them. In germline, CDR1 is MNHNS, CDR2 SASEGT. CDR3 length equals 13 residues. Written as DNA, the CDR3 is TGTGCCAGCAGTGAAATCGGGAACACTGAAGCTTTCTTT. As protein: CASSEIGNTEAFF.

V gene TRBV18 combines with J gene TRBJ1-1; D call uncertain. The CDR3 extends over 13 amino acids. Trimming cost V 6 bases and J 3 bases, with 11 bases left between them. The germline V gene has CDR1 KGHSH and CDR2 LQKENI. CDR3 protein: CASSLGRDTEAFF. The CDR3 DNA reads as TGTGCCAGCTCTCTCGGACGGGACACTGAAGCTTTCTTT.

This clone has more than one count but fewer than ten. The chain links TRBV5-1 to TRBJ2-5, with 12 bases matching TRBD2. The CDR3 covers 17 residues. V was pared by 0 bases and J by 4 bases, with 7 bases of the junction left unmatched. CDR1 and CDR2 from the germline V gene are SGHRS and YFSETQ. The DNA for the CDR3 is TGCGCCAGCAGCTTGGCTACGACTAGCGGGAGTCTAGAGACCCAGTACTTC. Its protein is CASSLATTSGSLETQYF. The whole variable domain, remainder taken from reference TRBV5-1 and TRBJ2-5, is KAGVTQTPRYLIKTRGQQVTLSCSPISGHRSVSWYQQTPGQGLQFLFEYFSETQRNKGNFPGRFSGRQFSNSRSEMNVSTLELGDSALYLCASSLATTSGSLETQYFGPGTRLLVL.

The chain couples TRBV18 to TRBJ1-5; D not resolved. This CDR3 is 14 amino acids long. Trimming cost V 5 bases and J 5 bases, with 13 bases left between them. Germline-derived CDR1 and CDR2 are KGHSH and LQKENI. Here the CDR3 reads CASSAQKTDQPQHF. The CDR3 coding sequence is TGTGCCAGCTCAGCACAGAAAACCGATCAGCCCCAGCATTTT.

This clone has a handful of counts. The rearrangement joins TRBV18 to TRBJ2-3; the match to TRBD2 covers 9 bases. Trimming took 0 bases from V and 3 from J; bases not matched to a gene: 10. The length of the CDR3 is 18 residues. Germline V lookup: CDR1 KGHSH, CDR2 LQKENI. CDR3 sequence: CASSPPLAGGPGTDTQYF. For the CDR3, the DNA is TGTGCCAGCTCACCACCATTGGCGGGAGGGCCTGGGACAGATACGCAGTATTTT.

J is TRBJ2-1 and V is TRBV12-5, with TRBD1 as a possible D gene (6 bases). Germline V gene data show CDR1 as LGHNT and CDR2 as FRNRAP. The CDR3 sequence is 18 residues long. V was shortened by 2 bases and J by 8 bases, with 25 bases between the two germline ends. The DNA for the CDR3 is TGTGCTAGTGGTTTGACCCCAGACGGGATTTTCTCAGGGGATGAGCAGTTCTTC. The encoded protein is CASGLTPDGIFSGDEQFF.

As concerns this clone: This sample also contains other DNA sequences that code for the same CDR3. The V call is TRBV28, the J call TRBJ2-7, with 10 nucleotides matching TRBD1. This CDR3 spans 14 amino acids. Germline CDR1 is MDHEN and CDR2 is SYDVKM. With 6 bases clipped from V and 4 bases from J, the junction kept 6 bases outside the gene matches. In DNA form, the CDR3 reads TGTGCCAGCAGACCCCCGGGACAGGGGTACGAGCAGTACTTC. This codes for CASRPPGQGYEQYF.

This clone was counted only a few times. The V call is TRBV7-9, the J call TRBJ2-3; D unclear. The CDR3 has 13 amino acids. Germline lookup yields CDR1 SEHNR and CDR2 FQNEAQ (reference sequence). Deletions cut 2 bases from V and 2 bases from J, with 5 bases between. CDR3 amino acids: CASSLRNTDTQYF. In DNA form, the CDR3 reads TGTGCCAGCAGCTTACGTAACACAGATACGCAGTATTTT.

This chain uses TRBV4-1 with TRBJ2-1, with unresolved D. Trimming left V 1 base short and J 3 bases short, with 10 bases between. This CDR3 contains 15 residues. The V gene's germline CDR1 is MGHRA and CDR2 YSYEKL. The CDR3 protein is CASSQVGLVYNEQFF. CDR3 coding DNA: TGCGCCAGCAGCCAAGTTGGGCTAGTCTACAATGAGCAGTTCTTC.